A single sample is the source of the 23 T cell receptor beta chains below, sequenced in a study of CD8+CD57+ T cells in acquired aplastic anemia. Genomic DNA was employed as the template in profiling TCR beta VDJ and CDR3. TCRdb ran MiXCR on the reads and lists one entry per CDR3 protein. The table shows roughly 220,000 distinct CDR3 sequences, with 65% occurring only once. Patients who underwent sequencing had shown CD8+CD57+ cell expansion by flow cytometry. Material for sequencing was sorted CD4+, CD8+, or CD8+CD57+ T cells (not recorded which) from PBMCs. These receptors were collected from a human donor with aplastic anemia.

The gene calls are TRBV10-3 and TRBJ2-7; D uncertain. Germline CDR1 and CDR2: ENHRY and SYGVKD. V dropped 9 bases and J dropped 1 base, with 1 base sitting between them. CDR3 length: 9 residues. The DNA of the CDR3 is TGTGCCATTTCCTACGAGCAGTACTTC. Amino acid sequence: CAISYEQYF.

The J gene is TRBJ2-1, the V gene TRBV20-1; 7 nucleotides agree with TRBD2. Germline V CDR1 and CDR2: DFQATT, SNEGSKA (reference sequence). The V gene end was trimmed by 5 bases and the J gene end by 7 bases; junction bases not matched to a gene: 17. The CDR3 spans 16 residues. The CDR3 region is CSAPTLLADNLNEQFF. The CDR3 region has the DNA TGCAGTGCTCCGACCCTTCTAGCGGACAACCTTAATGAGCAGTTCTTC.

This clonotype came up once. The CDR3 loop is CASSIVPARADQPQHF. Here the CDR3 DNA reads TGTGCCAGTAGTATAGTCCCAGCCCGCGCCGATCAGCCCCAGCATTTT. The J gene is TRBJ1-5, the V gene TRBV19; D is undetermined. This CDR3 comprises 16 residues. Trimming pared 1 base from V and 5 bases from J, leaving 15 bases between. From germline, CDR1 is LNHDA and CDR2 SQIVND (reference sequence).

The chain combines TRBV7-9 with TRBJ2-7; no clear D. The V end was cut by 1 base, the J end by 9 bases, with 13 bases between. The CDR3 extends over 13 amino acids. Germline assignment: CDR1 SEHNR and CDR2 FQNEAQ (reference sequence). The CDR3 DNA follows: TGTGCCAGCAGCTTAGTCAGCAACTTAGGGCAGTACTTC. It yields the protein CASSLVSNLGQYF.

This chain's CDR3 is CASSLAVGGVSGGGEKLFF. The CDR3 DNA reads as TGCGCCAGCAGCTTGGCGGTAGGGGGCGTGTCAGGCGGAGGTGAAAAACTGTTTTTT. The chain joins TRBV5-1 to TRBJ1-4, with 7 bases matching TRBD1. The junction had 18 bases not matched to a gene; V was cut back by 0 bases and J by 7 bases. CDR1 is SGHRS and CDR2 is YFSETQ in the germline V gene. This CDR3 spans 19 amino acids.

The chain recombines TRBV20-1 with TRBJ2-1; no definite D call. The CDR3 is 12 residues long. V was trimmed by 3 bases and J by 2 bases, leaving 5 bases between them. Per the germline V gene, CDR1 is DFQATT and CDR2 is SNEGSKA (reference sequence). The CDR3 here is CSASSTYNEQFF. The CDR3 region has the DNA TGCAGTGCTAGCAGTACCTACAATGAGCAGTTCTTC.

To note about this clonotype: At one boundary the junction diverges from the germline segment, which might be a read error. The V gene is TRBV5-6, the J gene TRBJ2-1, with a possible D match to TRBD2 (6 bases). Germline assignment: CDR1 SGHDT and CDR2 YYEEEE. This CDR3 has 13 amino acids. CDR3 region: CAGSPGGANEQFF. The CDR3 region has the DNA TGTGCCGGCAGCCCCGGCGGGGCCAATGAGCAGTTCTTC.

The rearrangement joins TRBV27 to TRBJ1-6; no reliable D call. Germline CDR1 reads MNHEY; CDR2 reads SMNVEV (reference sequence). This CDR3 spans 13 amino acids. Trimming removed 7 bases from V and 3 bases from J, with 7 bases in between. The CDR3 is CASNSIYNSPLHF. The CDR3, as DNA: TGTGCCAGCAATTCAATCTATAATTCACCCCTCCACTTT.

The gene calls are TRBV20-1 and TRBJ2-7; 11 bases align to TRBD2. Germline trimming cut 3 bases from V and 0 bases from J; bases unmatched to any gene: 4. Looked up from germline, CDR1 is DFQATT and CDR2 is SNEGSKA (reference sequence). This CDR3 is built from 15 residues. The chain's CDR3 is CSARETSGDSYEQYF. The CDR3 DNA reads as TGCAGTGCTAGGGAGACTAGCGGGGACTCCTACGAGCAGTACTTC.

The chain is built from TRBV2 and TRBJ2-7; TRBD2 matches 10 bases. Unmatched junction bases numbered 8, after V lost 7 bases and J lost 2 bases. The CDR3 runs to 15 residues. The V gene's germline CDR1 is SNHLY and CDR2 FYNNEI. The CDR3 sequence: CASTPGGLATYEQYF. The CDR3 DNA reads TGTGCCAGCACTCCTGGGGGACTAGCGACCTACGAGCAGTACTTC.

The chain is built from TRBV19 and TRBJ1-3; D is ambiguous. Trimming shortened V by 5 bases and J by 0 bases, and 5 bases separated the two germline ends. This CDR3 region has 13 residues. Germline lookup yields CDR1 LNHDA and CDR2 SQIVND (reference sequence). The CDR3 sequence is CASSLFSGNTIYF. In DNA form, the CDR3 reads TGTGCCAGTAGTTTGTTCTCTGGAAACACCATATATTTT.

This clonotype was detected a few times. V is TRBV19 and J is TRBJ2-1; D unresolved. The CDR3 is made up of 13 amino acids. CDR1 is LNHDA, CDR2 SQIVND, per germline (reference sequence). Trimming removed 6 bases from V and 5 bases from J, with 11 bases in between. The CDR3 here is CASRRVPDNEQFF. The DNA of the CDR3 is TGTGCCAGTAGGAGAGTTCCGGACAATGAGCAGTTCTTC.

In its sample, this clonotype was seen a few times. This chain links TRBV9 with TRBJ1-6; 7 bases match TRBD1. Trimming at V came to 0 bases and at J to 7 bases, leaving 1 base not matched to a gene. In germline, CDR1 is SGDLS, CDR2 YYNGEE. The CDR3 length is 14 residues. CDR3 sequence (DNA): TGTGCCAGCAGCGTAGGACAGGGAAATTCACCCCTCCACTTT. This sequence encodes CASSVGQGNSPLHF.

V is TRBV25-1 and J is TRBJ2-3, with D uncertain. This CDR3 spans 15 amino acids. The germline gives CDR1 MGHDK, CDR2 SYGVNS. The V and J ends lost 0 bases and 0 bases respectively, with 7 bases between them. The CDR3 reads CASSEYGRSTDTQYF. The CDR3 DNA reads TGTGCCAGCAGTGAATACGGGCGGAGCACAGATACGCAGTATTTT.

The V gene is TRBV5-1, the J gene TRBJ2-3; D is uncertain. The CDR3 sequence is 14 residues long. V lost 0 bases and J 4 bases, leaving 9 bases between the germline ends. CDR1 SGHRS and CDR2 YFSETQ come from the germline V gene. In DNA form, the CDR3 reads TGCGCCAGCAGCTTGGGCGCCCTTGCAGATACGCAGTATTTT. Its protein is CASSLGALADTQYF.

This sequence joins TRBV20-1 and TRBJ1-6; the match to TRBD1 covers 7 bases. V lost 6 bases to trimming and J lost 0 bases; unmatched junction nucleotides: 5. The CDR3 totals 15 residues. CDR1 is DFQATT, CDR2 SNEGSKA, per germline (reference sequence). CDR3 region: CSAPDRSSYNSPLHF. CDR3 bases: TGCAGTGCACCGGACAGGAGCTCCTATAATTCACCCCTCCACTTT.

On this clonotype: An end of the junction does not agree with germline; a read error may underlie this. The chain has TRBV2 and TRBJ2-7; possibly TRBD2 for D (7 bases). The CDR3 runs to 12 residues. From germline, CDR1 is SNHLY and CDR2 FYNNEI. CDR3 loop: CASTEDSLGGVF. The CDR3 region has the DNA TGTGCCAGCACAGAGGACAGCCTTGGGGGGGTCTTC.

The chain is built from TRBV7-8 and TRBJ2-7; perhaps TRBD1 as D (5 bases). This CDR3 is built from 14 residues. Trimming removed 6 bases from V and 3 bases from J, with 15 bases in between. Germline values: CDR1 SGHVS, CDR2 FQNEAQ. Here the CDR3 reads CASSIVQGIYEQYF. For the CDR3, the DNA is TGTGCCAGCAGTATCGTTCAGGGTATCTACGAGCAGTACTTC.

The rearrangement joins TRBV5-1 to TRBJ2-1; possible D gene TRBD2, 5 bases. The CDR3 consists of 14 residues. V lost 5 bases to trimming and J lost 9 bases, with 18 bases between them. Per the germline V gene, CDR1 is SGHRS and CDR2 is YFSETQ. This CDR3 is CASSNEEGVGEQFF. Written as DNA, the CDR3 is TGCGCCAGCAGTAATGAAGAGGGCGTTGGTGAGCAGTTCTTC.

The table lists this clonotype with a few counts. This chain uses TRBV19 with TRBJ1-6, with no clear D. Trimming removed 6 bases at V and 9 bases at J, with 15 bases between. The CDR3 consists of 14 residues. Looked up from germline, CDR1 is LNHDA and CDR2 is SQIVND (reference sequence). CDR3 sequence (DNA): TGTGCCAGTAGAAACGAGGGAGAGGGTTCACCCCTCCACTTT. Its translation: CASRNEGEGSPLHF.

There are many counts of this clonotype. CDR3 bases: TGTGCCAGCAGCTTAGTTCCCAGGGGCTTAAACGAGCAGTACTTC. Encoded protein: CASSLVPRGLNEQYF. The rearrangement joins TRBV7-2 to TRBJ2-7; D might be TRBD1 (6 bases). Germline V gives CDR1 SGHTA, CDR2 FQGNSA. The CDR3 runs 15 residues. Trimming left V 1 base short and J 5 bases short, with 15 bases between. Based on the CDR3 plus reference TRBV7-2 and TRBJ2-7, the full variable domain is GAGVSQSPSNKVTEKGKDVELRCDPISGHTALYWYRQSLGQGLEFLIYFQGNSAPDKSGLPSDRFSAERTGGSVSTLTIQRTQQEDSAVYLCASSLVPRGLNEQYFGPGTRLTVT.

The chain employs TRBV5-1 and TRBJ2-5, with TRBD1 matching 8 bases. CDR1 and CDR2 (germline): SGHRS, YFSETQ. The V and J ends lost 4 bases and 4 bases, in that order; junction bases with no gene match: 6. This CDR3 spans 14 amino acids. The CDR3 protein is CASSVSGGRETQYF. In nucleotides, the CDR3 is TGCGCCAGCAGCGTATCAGGGGGCCGAGAGACCCAGTACTTC.

The table lists this clonotype with a few counts. The chain carries TRBV19 and TRBJ1-5; D is unresolved. Germline loops: CDR1 LNHDA, CDR2 SQIVND (reference sequence). CDR3 length equals 15 residues. Trimming cost V 5 bases and J 3 bases, with 14 bases left between them. The CDR3 bases are TGTGCCAGTAGTGCCGGAGACGGATACAATCAGCCCCAGCATTTT. Translated, it gives CASSAGDGYNQPQHF.